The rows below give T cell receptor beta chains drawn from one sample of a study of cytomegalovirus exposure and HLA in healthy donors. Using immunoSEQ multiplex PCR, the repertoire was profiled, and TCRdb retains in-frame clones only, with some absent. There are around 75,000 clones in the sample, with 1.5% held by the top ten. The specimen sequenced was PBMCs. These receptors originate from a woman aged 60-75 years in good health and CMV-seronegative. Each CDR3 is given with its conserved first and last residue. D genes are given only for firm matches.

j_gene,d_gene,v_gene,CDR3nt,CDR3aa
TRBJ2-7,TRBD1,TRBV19,TGTGCCAGTAGTCCTCCCGGGACAGGGCACTACGAGCAGTACTTC,CASSPPGTGHYEQYF
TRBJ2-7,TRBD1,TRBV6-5,TGTGCCAGCAGGCCCGGGACAGGGGGCTTCTACGAGCAGTACTTC,CASRPGTGGFYEQYF
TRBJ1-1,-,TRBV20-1,TGCAGTGCTCCGAGGGTCGCTGAAGCTTTCTTT,CSAPRVAEAFF
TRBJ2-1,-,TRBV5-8,TGTGCCAGCAGCTTGGCCGAGGGGGTTGAAGGGTACAATGAGCAGTTCTTC,CASSLAEGVEGYNEQFF
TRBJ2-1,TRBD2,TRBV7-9,TGTGCCAGCAGCTTTGGAGCGGGAGGGGGGTACAATGAGCAGTTCTTC,CASSFGAGGGYNEQFF
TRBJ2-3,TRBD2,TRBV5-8,TGTGCCAGCAGCCCTGGACTAGCGGGGCTCACAGATACGCAGTATTTT,CASSPGLAGLTDTQYF
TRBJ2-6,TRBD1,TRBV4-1,TGCGCCAGCAGCCAAGATAATGACTGGACAGGGTCTGGGGCCAACGTCCTGACTTTC,CASSQDNDWTGSGANVLTF
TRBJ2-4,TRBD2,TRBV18,TGTGCCAGCTCACGCTTATCTAGCGGGAGCACCAAAAACATTCAGTACTTC,CASSRLSSGSTKNIQYF
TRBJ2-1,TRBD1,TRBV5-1,TGCGCCAGCAGCTTAGGTCCCGGGACAGGGAGCAATGAGCAGTTCTTC,CASSLGPGTGSNEQFF
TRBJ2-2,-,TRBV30,TGTGCCTGGAGAGCCCTGTCCTCCGGGGGGGAGCTGTTTTTT,CAWRALSSGGELFF
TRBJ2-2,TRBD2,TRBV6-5,TGTGCCAGCAGTCTAAGCGGGACCACCGGGGAGCTGTTTTTT,CASSLSGTTGELFF
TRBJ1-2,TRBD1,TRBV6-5,TGTGCCAGCAGTTACGATGCAGGGGGCGACTATGGCTACACCTTC,CASSYDAGGDYGYTF
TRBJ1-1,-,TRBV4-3,TGCGCCAGCAGCCAAGATGGTGGATGGAACACACCGCCGGGCTTT,CASSQDGGWNTPPGF
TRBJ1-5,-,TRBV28,TGTGCCAGCAGTTCAGGGGACGGAAATCAGCCCCAGCATTTT,CASSSGDGNQPQHF
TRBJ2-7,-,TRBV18,TGTGCCAGCTCACCACAGGGGGCCTACGAGCAGTACTTC,CASSPQGAYEQYF
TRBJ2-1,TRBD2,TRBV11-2,TGTGCCAGCAGCCCGAGGACTAGCGGACTATACAATGAGCAGTTCTTC,CASSPRTSGLYNEQFF
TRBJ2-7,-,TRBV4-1,TGCGCCAGCAGCCAAGCTGTTTCGACGTCAGGAGGCCCCTCCTACGAGCAGTACTTC,CASSQAVSTSGGPSYEQYF
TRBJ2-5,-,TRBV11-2,TGTGCCAGCAGCTTAACAAACGAAGAGACCCAGTACTTC,CASSLTNEETQYF
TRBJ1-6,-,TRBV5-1,TGCGCCAGCAGCTCGGGACACCGTGAGAGCTCCTATAATTCACCCCTCCACTTT,CASSSGHRESSYNSPLHF
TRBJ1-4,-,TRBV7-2,TGTGCCAGCAGCCCAATGGCAGGGTTTGAAAAACTGTTTTTT,CASSPMAGFEKLFF
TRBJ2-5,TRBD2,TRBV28,TGTGCCAGCAGTTTACATTCTAGCGGGAGGGGTGGGACCCAGTACTTC,CASSLHSSGRGGTQYF
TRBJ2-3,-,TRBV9,TGTGCCAGCAGCGTAGAGGGGGGGCATAGCACAGATACGCAGTATTTT,CASSVEGGHSTDTQYF
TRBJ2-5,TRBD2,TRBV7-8,TGTGCCAGCAGGGGGACCCGGACTAGCGGCCAAGAGACCCAGTACTTC,CASRGTRTSGQETQYF
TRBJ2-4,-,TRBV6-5,TGTGCCAGCAGTCGAGTTCAGGGCACTAAAAACATTCAGTACTTC,CASSRVQGTKNIQYF
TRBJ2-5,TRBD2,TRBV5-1,TGCGCCAGCAGCTATCTCAGCGGGAGTTCAAGAGAGACCCAGTACTTC,CASSYLSGSSRETQYF
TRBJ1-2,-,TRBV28,TGTGCCAGCAGTTTCCGAAGACAGAACTACACCTTC,CASSFRRQNYTF
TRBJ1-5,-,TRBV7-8,TGTGCCAGCAGCTTATCAATTTTCAGTGTCACAGGCGTAAAGAAAACCAATCAGCCCCAGCATTTT,CASSLSIFSVTGVKKTNQPQHF
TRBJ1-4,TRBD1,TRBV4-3,TGCGCCAGCAGCCAAGCCCGGGACAGTGAAAAACTGTTTTTT,CASSQARDSEKLFF
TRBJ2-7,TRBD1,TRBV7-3,TGTGCCAGCAGCCGGACCGGGACAGGGTACGAGCAGTACTTC,CASSRTGTGYEQYF
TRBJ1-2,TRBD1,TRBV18,TGTGGCAGCTCATCCAACAGGGGGCAAGGGTCTCCCTATGGCTACACCTTC,CGSSSNRGQGSPYGYTF
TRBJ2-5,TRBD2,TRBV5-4,TGTGCCAGCAGTCGTGATAGCGGGAGGGAAGAGACCCAGTACTTC,CASSRDSGREETQYF
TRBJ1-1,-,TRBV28,TGTGCCAGCATTGAGCGGGGCACTGAAGCTTTCTTT,CASIERGTEAFF
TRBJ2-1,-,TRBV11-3,TGTGCCAGCAGCCCTGGCGGATACAATGAGCAGTTCTTC,CASSPGGYNEQFF
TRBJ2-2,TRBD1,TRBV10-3,TGTGCCATCAGTGATGGGACAGACACCGGGGAGCTGTTTTTT,CAISDGTDTGELFF
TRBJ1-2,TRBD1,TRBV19,TGTGCCAGTAGCCTCGGGACAGGGGCCCTTTGGAGCGGCTACACCTTC,CASSLGTGALWSGYTF
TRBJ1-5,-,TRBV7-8,TGTGCCAGCAGCTTACGTAGCAATCAGCCCCAGCATTTT,CASSLRSNQPQHF
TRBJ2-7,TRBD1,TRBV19,TGTGCCAGTAGTATGCGGACAGGGGAGCGGCCTGCCCCTTTCCACGAGCAGTACTTC,CASSMRTGERPAPFHEQYF
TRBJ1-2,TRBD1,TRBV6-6,TGTGCCAGCAAAACCGTCCAGGGGGCGTATGGCTACACCTTC,CASKTVQGAYGYTF
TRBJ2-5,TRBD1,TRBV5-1,TGCGCCAGCAGCTTGGGGGCCGGGACAGCCCAAGAGACCCAGTACTTC,CASSLGAGTAQETQYF
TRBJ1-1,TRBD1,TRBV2,TGTGCCAGCAGTGGGACAGGGGTGCCCCTCGGAACTGAAGCTTTCTTT,CASSGTGVPLGTEAFF
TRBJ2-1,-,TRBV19,TGTGCCAGTAGTCCGGTAAACCGGGAGAATTACAATGAGCAGTTCTTC,CASSPVNRENYNEQFF
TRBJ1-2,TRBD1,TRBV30,TGTGCCTGGAGTCTCCCATATGGACAGGTTAACTATGGCTACACCTTC,CAWSLPYGQVNYGYTF
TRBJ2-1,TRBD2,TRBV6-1,TGTGCCATTGGGGGTAGCGGGAGTGGGTACAATGAGCAGTTCTTC,CAIGGSGSGYNEQFF
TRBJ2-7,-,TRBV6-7,TGTGCCAGCAGTCCAGGGGTTGTCGAGCAGTACTTC,CASSPGVVEQYF
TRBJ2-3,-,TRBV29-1,TGCAGCGTAAAACTAGAACCCACAGATACGCAGTATTTT,CSVKLEPTDTQYF
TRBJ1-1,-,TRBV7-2,TGTGCCAGCAGCTTATTGTGGGCGAACACTGAAGCTTTCTTT,CASSLLWANTEAFF
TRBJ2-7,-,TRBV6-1,TGTGCCAGCAGTGACCCGGGGTACTCCTACGAGCAGTACTTC,CASSDPGYSYEQYF
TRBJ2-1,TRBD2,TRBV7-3,TGTGCCAGCAGCTTAACCGGGAGGGGGACGGAGCAGTTCTTC,CASSLTGRGTEQFF
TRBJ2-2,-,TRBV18,TGTGCCAGCTCACCACGGGAGTGGGGAGATGTTTTCACCGGGGAGCTGTTTTTT,CASSPREWGDVFTGELFF
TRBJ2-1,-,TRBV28,TGTGCCAGCAGTTTAGGGACCAGGGGTGGATATGAGCAGTTCTTC,CASSLGTRGGYEQFF
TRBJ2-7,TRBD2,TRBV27,TGTGCCAGCAGTCTTCGGGAACTAGCGGGAGTAGAGGAGCAGTACTTC,CASSLRELAGVEEQYF
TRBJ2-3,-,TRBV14,TGTGCCAGCAGCCTAACCTCGGGTAGCACAGATACGCAGTATTTT,CASSLTSGSTDTQYF
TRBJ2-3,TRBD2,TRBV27,TGTGCCAGCAGTTTATCTTTTACTAGCGGGAGAACAGATACGCAGTATTTT,CASSLSFTSGRTDTQYF
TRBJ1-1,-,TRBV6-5,TGTGCCAGCAGCTCCGGGGGGAACACTGAAGCTTTCTTT,CASSSGGNTEAFF
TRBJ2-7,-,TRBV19,TGTGCCAGTCAGGACTCTATGGCATCCTACGAGCAGTACTTC,CASQDSMASYEQYF
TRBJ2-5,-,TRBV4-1,TGCGCCAGCAGCCAAGTGCTGGGGCGCGAGACCCAGTACTTC,CASSQVLGRETQYF
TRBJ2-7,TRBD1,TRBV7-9,TGTGCCAGCAGCCGGATGACAGGGGGGGAGGGTTCCCAGTACTTC,CASSRMTGGEGSQYF
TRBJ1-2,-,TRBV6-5,TGTGCCAGCAGTTACTCACGAGGAACCTCCTATGGCTACACCTTC,CASSYSRGTSYGYTF
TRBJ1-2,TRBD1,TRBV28,TGTGCCAGCAGTTTGACAGGGCCTTACACCTTC,CASSLTGPYTF